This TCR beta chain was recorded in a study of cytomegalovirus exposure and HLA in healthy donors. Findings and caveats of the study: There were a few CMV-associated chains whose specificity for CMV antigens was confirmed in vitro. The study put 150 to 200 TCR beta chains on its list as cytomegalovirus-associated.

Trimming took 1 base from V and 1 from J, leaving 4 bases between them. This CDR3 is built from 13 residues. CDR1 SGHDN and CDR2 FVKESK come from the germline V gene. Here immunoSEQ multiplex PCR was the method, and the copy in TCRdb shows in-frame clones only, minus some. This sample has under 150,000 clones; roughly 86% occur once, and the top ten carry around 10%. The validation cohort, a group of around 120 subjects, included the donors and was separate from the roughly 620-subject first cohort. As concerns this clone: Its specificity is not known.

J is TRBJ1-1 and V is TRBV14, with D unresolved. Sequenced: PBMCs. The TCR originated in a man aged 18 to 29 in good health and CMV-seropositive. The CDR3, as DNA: TGTGCCAGCAGCCAAGGGCAGAACACTGAAGCTTTCTTT. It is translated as CASSQGQNTEAFF.